This T cell receptor beta chain was sequenced for a study of response to subunit inactivated influenza vaccine (dated 2018 in TCRdb). With respect to the entire study: The study used deep quantitative T cell receptor repertoire profiling to track responses to a trivalent subunit inactivated influenza vaccine.

From its cysteine to its phenylalanine, the CDR3 spans 12 amino acids. The retained sequence is limited to the CDR3, 36 bases, with the frame set at the first base. V lost 5 bases and J lost 6 bases, and the count of bases not matched to a germline gene is 3. The germline V gene (reference sequence) yields DFQATT for CDR1 and SNEGSKA for CDR2. Findings and caveats that apply to the study as a whole: According to the authors, only a limited number of new T cells may be recruited by each seasonal influenza vaccination.

Worth noting for this clonotype: Its antigen is unknown. No per-base quality is available; no much larger clone lies one base away.

The library came from RT-PCR. Data came from an Illumina HiSeq 2500. TCRdb cleaned the public reads at Q25 with fastp, built clones with MiXCR and kept in-frame beta chains. Entries are consolidated by CDR3 protein sequence, retaining the most common genes and DNA. This sample comprises hundreds of thousands of distinct CDR3 sequences, 12% of them detected only once. The ten largest clones represent roughly 10% of the sample. This TCR was sampled from a man in his fifties or sixties who received an inactivated influenza vaccine. Donor details come from another sample of the same person, matched by shared clones. This sequence uses TRBV20-1 and TRBJ2-1; 8 nucleotides in the junction match TRBD2. Sequences were derived from PBMCs from blood, sampled on the day of vaccination. The DNA sequence reads TGCAGTGCTCTGCGGGGGGCCAATGAGCAGTTCTTC. The resulting protein is CSALRGANEQFF.